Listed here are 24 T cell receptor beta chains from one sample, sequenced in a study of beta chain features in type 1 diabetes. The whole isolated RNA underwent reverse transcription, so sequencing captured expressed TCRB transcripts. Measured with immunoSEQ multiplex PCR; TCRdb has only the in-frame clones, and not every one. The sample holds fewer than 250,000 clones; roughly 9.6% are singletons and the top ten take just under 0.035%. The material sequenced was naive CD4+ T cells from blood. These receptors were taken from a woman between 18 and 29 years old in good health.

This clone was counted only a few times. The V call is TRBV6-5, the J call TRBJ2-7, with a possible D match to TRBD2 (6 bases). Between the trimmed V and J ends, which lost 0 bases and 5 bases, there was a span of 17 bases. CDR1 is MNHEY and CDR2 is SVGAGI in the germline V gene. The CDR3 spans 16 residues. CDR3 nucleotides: TGTGCCAGCAGTTACTCGCCCATTGCGGGATCAAACGAGCAGTACTTC. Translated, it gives CASSYSPIAGSNEQYF.

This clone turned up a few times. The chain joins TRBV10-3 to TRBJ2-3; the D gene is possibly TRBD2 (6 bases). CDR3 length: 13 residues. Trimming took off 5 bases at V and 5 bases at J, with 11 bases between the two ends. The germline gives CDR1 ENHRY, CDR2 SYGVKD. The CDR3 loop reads CAISPGEEDTQYF. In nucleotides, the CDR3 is TGTGCCATCAGTCCGGGAGAGGAAGATACGCAGTATTTT.

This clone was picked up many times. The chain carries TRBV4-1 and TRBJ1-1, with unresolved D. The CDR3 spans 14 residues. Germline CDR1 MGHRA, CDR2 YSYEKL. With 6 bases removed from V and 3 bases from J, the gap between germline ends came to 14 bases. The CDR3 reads CASSLAEGYTEAFF. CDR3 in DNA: TGCGCCAGCAGTCTCGCCGAGGGATACACTGAAGCTTTCTTT.

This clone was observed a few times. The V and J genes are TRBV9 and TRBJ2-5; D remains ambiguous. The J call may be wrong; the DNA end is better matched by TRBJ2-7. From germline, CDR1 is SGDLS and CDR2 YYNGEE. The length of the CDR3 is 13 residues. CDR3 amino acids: CASSAPSSYEQYF. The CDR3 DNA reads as TGTGCCAGCAGCGCCCCGAGCTCCTACGAGCAGTACTTC.

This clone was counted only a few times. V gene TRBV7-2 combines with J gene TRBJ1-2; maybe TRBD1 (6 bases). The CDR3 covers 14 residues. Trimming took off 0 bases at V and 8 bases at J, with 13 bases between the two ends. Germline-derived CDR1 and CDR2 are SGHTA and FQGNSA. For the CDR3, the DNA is TGTGCCAGCAGCTTAGCGCACAGGGATAGGGGCTACACCTTC. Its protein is CASSLAHRDRGYTF.

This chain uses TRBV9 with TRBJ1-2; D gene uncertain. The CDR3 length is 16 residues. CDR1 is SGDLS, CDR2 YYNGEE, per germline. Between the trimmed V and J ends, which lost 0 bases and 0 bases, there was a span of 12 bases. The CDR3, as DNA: TGTGCCAGCAGCGTAGAAGGGAGCCTCACTAACTATGGCTACACCTTC. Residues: CASSVEGSLTNYGYTF. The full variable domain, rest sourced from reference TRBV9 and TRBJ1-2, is DSGVTQTPKHLITATGQRVTLRCSPRSGDLSVYWYQQSLDQGLQFLIQYYNGEERAKGNILERFSAQQFPDLHSELNLSSLELGDSALYFCASSVEGSLTNYGYTFGSGTRLTVV.

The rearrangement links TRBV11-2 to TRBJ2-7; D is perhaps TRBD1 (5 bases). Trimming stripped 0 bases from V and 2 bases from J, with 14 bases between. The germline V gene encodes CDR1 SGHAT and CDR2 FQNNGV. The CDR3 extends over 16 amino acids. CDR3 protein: CASSLDPGAGTYEQYF. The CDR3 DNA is TGTGCCAGCAGCTTAGATCCTGGGGCAGGGACCTACGAGCAGTACTTC.

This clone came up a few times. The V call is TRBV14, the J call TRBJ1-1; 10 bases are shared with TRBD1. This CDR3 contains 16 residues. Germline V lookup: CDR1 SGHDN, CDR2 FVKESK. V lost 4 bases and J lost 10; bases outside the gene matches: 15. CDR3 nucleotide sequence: TGTGCCAGCAGCCGAAGACGCACGACAGGGGGCTATGGAGCTTTCTTT. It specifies CASSRRRTTGGYGAFF.

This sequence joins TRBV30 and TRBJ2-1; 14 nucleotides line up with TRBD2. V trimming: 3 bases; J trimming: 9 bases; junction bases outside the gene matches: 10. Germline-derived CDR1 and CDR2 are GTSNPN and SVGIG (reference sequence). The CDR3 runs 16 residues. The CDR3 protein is CAWRTSGRALGSEQFF. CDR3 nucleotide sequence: TGTGCCTGGAGGACTAGCGGGAGGGCCCTCGGTAGTGAGCAGTTCTTC.

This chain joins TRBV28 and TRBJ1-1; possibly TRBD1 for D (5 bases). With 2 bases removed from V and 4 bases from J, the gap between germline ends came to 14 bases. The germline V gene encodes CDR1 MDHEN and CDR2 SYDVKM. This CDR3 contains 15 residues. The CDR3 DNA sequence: TGTGCCAGCAGTTTAGTGTCTACCCAGGGCACTGAAGCTTTCTTT. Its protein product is CASSLVSTQGTEAFF.

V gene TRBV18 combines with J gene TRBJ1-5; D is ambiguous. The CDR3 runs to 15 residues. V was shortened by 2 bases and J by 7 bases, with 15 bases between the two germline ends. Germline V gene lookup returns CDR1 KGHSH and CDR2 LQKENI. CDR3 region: CASSPSRVGEQPQHF. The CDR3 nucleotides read TGTGCCAGCTCACCATCCCGGGTTGGTGAGCAGCCCCAGCATTTT.

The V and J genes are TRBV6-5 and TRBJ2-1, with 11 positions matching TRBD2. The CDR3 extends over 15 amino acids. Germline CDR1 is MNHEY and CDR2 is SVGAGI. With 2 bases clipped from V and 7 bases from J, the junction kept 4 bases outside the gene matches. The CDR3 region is CASSYLAGGINEQFF. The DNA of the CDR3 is TGTGCCAGCAGTTACCTAGCGGGAGGTATTAATGAGCAGTTCTTC.

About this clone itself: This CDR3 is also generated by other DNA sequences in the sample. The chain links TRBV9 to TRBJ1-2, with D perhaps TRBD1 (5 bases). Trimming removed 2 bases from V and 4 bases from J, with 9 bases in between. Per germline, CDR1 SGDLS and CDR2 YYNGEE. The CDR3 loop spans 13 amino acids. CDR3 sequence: CASSVDRSYGYTF. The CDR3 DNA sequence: TGTGCCAGCAGCGTTGACAGATCCTATGGCTACACCTTC.

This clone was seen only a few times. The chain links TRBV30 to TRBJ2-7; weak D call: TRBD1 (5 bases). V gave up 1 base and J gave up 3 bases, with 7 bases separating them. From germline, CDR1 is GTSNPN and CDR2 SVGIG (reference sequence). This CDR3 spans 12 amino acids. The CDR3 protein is CAWSDQGYEQYF. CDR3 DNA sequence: TGTGCCTGGAGTGATCAGGGCTACGAGCAGTACTTC.

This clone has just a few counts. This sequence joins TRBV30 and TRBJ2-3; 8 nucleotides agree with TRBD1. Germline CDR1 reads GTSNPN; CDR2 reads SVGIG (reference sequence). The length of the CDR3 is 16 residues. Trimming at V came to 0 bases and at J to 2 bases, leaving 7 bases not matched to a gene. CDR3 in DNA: TGTGCCTGGAGTGTAAGGACAGGGACTCTCACAGATACGCAGTATTTT. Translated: CAWSVRTGTLTDTQYF.

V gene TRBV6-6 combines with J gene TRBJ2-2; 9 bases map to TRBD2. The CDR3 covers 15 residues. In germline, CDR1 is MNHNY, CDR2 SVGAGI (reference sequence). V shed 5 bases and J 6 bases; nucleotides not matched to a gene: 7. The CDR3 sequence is CASSQTVAGAGELFF. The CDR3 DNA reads TGTGCCAGCAGTCAAACAGTAGCGGGAGCCGGGGAGCTGTTTTTT.

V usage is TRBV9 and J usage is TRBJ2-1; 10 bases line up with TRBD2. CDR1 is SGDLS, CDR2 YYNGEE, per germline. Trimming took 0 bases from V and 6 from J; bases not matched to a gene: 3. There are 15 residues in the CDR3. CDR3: CASSVVTSGINEQFF. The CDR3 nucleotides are TGTGCCAGCAGCGTAGTAACTAGCGGGATCAATGAGCAGTTCTTC.

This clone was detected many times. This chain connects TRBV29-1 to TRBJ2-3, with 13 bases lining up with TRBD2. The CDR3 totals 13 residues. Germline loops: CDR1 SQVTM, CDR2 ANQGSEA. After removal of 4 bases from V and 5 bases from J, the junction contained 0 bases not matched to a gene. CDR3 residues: CSVGTSGRDTQYF. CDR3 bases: TGCAGCGTTGGGACTAGCGGGAGAGATACGCAGTATTTT.

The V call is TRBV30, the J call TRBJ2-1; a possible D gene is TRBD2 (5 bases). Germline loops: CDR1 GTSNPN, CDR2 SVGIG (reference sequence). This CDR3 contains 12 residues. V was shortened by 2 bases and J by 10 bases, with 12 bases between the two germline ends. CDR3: CAWSRDQSEQFF. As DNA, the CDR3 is TGTGCCTGGAGTCGGGATCAATCAGAGCAGTTCTTC.

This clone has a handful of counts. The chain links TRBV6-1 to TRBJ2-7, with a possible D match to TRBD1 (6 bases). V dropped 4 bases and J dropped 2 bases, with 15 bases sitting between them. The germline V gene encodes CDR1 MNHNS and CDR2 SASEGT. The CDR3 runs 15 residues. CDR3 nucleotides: TGTGCCAGCAGTGTCCCGGGACATGGGGCCTACGAGCAGTACTTC. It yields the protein CASSVPGHGAYEQYF.

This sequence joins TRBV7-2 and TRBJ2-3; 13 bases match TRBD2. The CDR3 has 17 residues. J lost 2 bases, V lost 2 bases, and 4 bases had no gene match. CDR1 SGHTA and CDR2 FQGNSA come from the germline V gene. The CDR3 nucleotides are TGTGCCAGCAGCTTAACTAGCGGGAGGGTCAACACAGATACGCAGTATTTT. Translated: CASSLTSGRVNTDTQYF.

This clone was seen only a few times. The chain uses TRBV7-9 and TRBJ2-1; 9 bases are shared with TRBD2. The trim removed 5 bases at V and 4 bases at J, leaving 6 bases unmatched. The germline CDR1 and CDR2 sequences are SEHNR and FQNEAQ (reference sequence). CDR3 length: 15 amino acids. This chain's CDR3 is CASSPPGLAYNEQFF. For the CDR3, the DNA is TGTGCCAGCAGCCCACCGGGACTAGCATACAATGAGCAGTTCTTC.

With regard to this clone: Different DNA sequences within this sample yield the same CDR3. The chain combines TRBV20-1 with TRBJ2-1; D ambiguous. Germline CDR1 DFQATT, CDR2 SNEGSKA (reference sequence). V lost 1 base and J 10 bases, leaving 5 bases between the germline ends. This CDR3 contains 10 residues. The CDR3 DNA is TGCAGTGCTAGAGTCAGGGAGCAGTTCTTC. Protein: CSARVREQFF.

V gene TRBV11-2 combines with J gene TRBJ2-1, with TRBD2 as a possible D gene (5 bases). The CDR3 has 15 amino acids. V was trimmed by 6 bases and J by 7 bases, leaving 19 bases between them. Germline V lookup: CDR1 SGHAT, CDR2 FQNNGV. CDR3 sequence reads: CASRPLRGSGNEQFF. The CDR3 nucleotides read TGTGCCAGCAGGCCTCTCCGCGGGTCGGGGAATGAGCAGTTCTTC.